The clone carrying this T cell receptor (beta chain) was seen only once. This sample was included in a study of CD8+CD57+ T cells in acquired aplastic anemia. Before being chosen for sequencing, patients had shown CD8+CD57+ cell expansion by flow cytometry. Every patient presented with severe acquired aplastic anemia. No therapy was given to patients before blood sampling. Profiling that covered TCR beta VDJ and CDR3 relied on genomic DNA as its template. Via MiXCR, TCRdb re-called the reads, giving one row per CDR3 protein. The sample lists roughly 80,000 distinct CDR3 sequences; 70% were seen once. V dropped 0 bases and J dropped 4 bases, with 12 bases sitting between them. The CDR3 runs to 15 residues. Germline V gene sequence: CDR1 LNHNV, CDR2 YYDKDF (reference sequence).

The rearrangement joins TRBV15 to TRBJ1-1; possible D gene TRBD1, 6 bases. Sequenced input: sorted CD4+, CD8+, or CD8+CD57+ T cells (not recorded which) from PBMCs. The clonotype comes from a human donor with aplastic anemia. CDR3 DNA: TGTGCCACCAGCAGAGAAAGGGAGGGGGGCACTGAAGCTTTCTTT. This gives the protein CATSREREGGTEAFF.